The T cell receptor (beta chain) described here comes from a study of cytomegalovirus exposure and HLA in healthy donors. General study results and limits: The study found most TCR sequences rare, yet found some public TCRs in many donors. Investigators reported approximately 170 TCR beta chains as tied to cytomegalovirus.

When sampled, the donors appeared nominally healthy, though they likely had unrecorded immune exposures. The PCR was carried out with 60 Vbeta primers and 13 Jbeta primers. The protocol was immunoSEQ multiplex PCR, while the TCRdb copy is restricted to in-frame clones and leaves out a portion. The repertoire includes roughly 150,000 clones, roughly 75% of them detected once, and about 11% sits in the top ten. Concerning this clone: Antigen unknown.

Input material: PBMCs. The TCR was taken from a man younger than 30 in good health and CMV-seropositive.

CDR3 nucleotides: TGTGCCAGCAGTCCCCGACAGTATGGCTACACCTTC. This translates into CASSPRQYGYTF. The chain is built from TRBV6-5 and TRBJ1-2; possible D gene TRBD1, 5 bases. V was trimmed by 5 bases and J by 5 bases, leaving 9 bases between them. The CDR3 contains 12 residues. Germline V gene lookup returns CDR1 MNHEY and CDR2 SVGAGI.